Following are 10 T cell receptor beta chains from one sample sequenced in a study of OX40 agonist ivuxolimab in advanced cancers. The repertoire was sequenced with immunoSEQ multiplex PCR; TCRdb's copy has only in-frame clones and lacks some. The sample comprises under 90,000 clones, 90% of which are singletons, and 1.5% to 2% rests with the top ten. This specimen consisted of CD4+ or CD8+ T cells sorted from blood, obtained in a trial of the OX40 agonist ivuxolimab. These receptors were taken from an adult with an advanced solid tumor such as melanoma, head and neck, liver or kidney cancer.

This clone was found a few times. This rearrangement joins TRBV4-1 to TRBJ2-3; D could derive from TRBD1 or TRBD2 (5 bases each). This CDR3 comprises 15 residues. Per germline, CDR1 MGHRA and CDR2 YSYEKL. Trimming removed 0 bases at V and 5 bases at J, with 12 bases between. CDR3 nucleotides: TGCGCCAGCAGCCAAGATGCGCGAGGGGAAGATACGCAGTATTTT. Translating gives CASSQDARGEDTQYF.

This clone was seen just once. The chain has TRBV2 and TRBJ2-5; D remains ambiguous. This CDR3 spans 11 amino acids. Between the trimmed V and J ends, which lost 7 bases and 5 bases, there was a span of 8 bases. The germline V gene encodes CDR1 SNHLY and CDR2 FYNNEI. CDR3 bases: TGTGCCAGCATTCTATCTGAGACCCAGTACTTC. This sequence encodes CASILSETQYF.

V gene TRBV18 combines with J gene TRBJ2-7; D uncertain. Trimming shortened V by 2 bases and J by 2 bases, and 4 bases separated the two germline ends. The germline CDR1 and CDR2 sequences are KGHSH and LQKENI. The CDR3 sequence is 12 residues long. The chain's CDR3 is CASSPDPYEQYF. For the CDR3, the DNA is TGTGCCAGCTCACCAGATCCCTACGAGCAGTACTTC.

The chain employs TRBV12-5 and TRBJ2-2; D not resolved. CDR1 and CDR2 from the germline V gene are LGHNT and FRNRAP. The CDR3 spans 11 residues. V was trimmed by 7 bases and J by 4 bases, leaving 4 bases between them. CDR3 sequence reads: CASAGTGELFF. The CDR3 nucleotides are TGTGCTAGTGCCGGCACCGGGGAGCTGTTTTTT.

This clone has only one observation. This chain links TRBV10-3 with TRBJ2-7, with D hard to call. V was pared by 6 bases and J by 4 bases, with 13 bases between. There are 13 residues in the CDR3. The V gene's germline CDR1 is ENHRY and CDR2 SYGVKD. The DNA of the CDR3 is TGTGCCATCAGGCCGGATCCCCTTTACGAGCAGTACTTC. Translation: CAIRPDPLYEQYF.

This sequence joins TRBV19 and TRBJ2-7, with 8 positions matching TRBD1. Germline V gives CDR1 LNHDA, CDR2 SQIVND (reference sequence). This CDR3 has 14 residues. V was clipped by 3 bases and J by 3 bases; unmatched bases: 4. For the CDR3, the DNA is TGTGCCAGTAGTATCCAGGGGGCCGTCTACGAGCAGTACTTC. It codes for CASSIQGAVYEQYF.

The chain uses TRBV11-2 and TRBJ2-1; D possibly corresponds to TRBD2 (5 bases). The CDR3 loop spans 15 amino acids. From germline, CDR1 is SGHAT and CDR2 FQNNGV. Trimming stripped 1 base from V and 2 bases from J, with 9 bases between. CDR3 protein: CASSLGSAPYNEQFF. The DNA of the CDR3 is TGTGCCAGCAGCTTAGGTAGCGCCCCCTACAATGAGCAGTTCTTC. Using reference TRBV11-2 and TRBJ2-1 for the parts outside the CDR3, the full variable domain is EAGVAQSPRYKIIEKRQSVAFWCNPISGHATLYWYQQILGQGPKLLIQFQNNGVVDDSQLPKDRFSAERLKGVDSTLKIQPAKLEDSAVYLCASSLGSAPYNEQFFGPGTRLTVL.

This clone was counted between two and nine times. V is TRBV2 and J is TRBJ2-1; 9 positions match TRBD2. V gave up 5 bases and J gave up 2 bases; unmatched junction bases: 4. This CDR3 contains 15 residues. Germline lookup yields CDR1 SNHLY and CDR2 FYNNEI. CDR3 DNA: TGTGCCAGCAGTTCGGGACTAGCTACCTACAATGAGCAGTTCTTC. Amino acid sequence: CASSSGLATYNEQFF.

The chain is built from TRBV6-5 and TRBJ2-7, with D maybe TRBD2 (7 bases). From germline, CDR1 is MNHEY and CDR2 SVGAGI. This CDR3 comprises 14 residues. With 9 bases removed from V and 7 bases from J, the gap between germline ends came to 22 bases. CDR3: CASYKRGAVPEQYF. The CDR3 region has the DNA TGTGCCAGTTATAAACGGGGGGCCGTCCCTGAGCAGTACTTC.

CDR3 nucleotide sequence: TGTGCCAGCAGCCCCAGACAGGGACAGTGGGGCGAGCAGTACTTC. Encoded protein: CASSPRQGQWGEQYF. The rearrangement uses TRBV11-2 and TRBJ2-7; 7 bases agree with TRBD1. Per germline, CDR1 SGHAT and CDR2 FQNNGV. This CDR3 is 15 amino acids long. Trimming took 5 bases from V and 6 from J; bases not matched to a gene: 13.